This passage covers 20 T cell receptor beta chains from one sample sequenced in a study of beta chain features in type 1 diabetes (dated by TCRdb to 2017 to 2018). Study-wide findings and limitations: In all four CD4+ subsets, TCRB CDR3 length was moderately but significantly shorter in type 1 diabetes patients.

These receptors lack a known antigen. Receptor libraries were prepared by the immunoSEQ multiplex PCR assay. The entire isolated RNA was reverse transcribed using the High Capacity cDNA Reverse Transcription Kit, and thus expressed TCRB transcripts were sequenced. TCRdb stores this immuneACCESS table with in-frame sequences only. Part of the clones is absent; in the studies checked, under half of the shortfall reflects unresolved V genes, and no reason is known for the rest. This sample comprises over 600,000 clones, roughly 12% of them detected only once. The top ten clones comprise 0.095% to 0.15% of the sample. Sequencing was performed on naive CD4+ T cells from blood. The sample's cell subset or site label, in plain terms: true naive CD4+ T cells. All receptors derive from a man between 25 and 39 years old with type 1 diabetes.

This clone was picked up a small number of times. The chain has TRBV7-3 and TRBJ2-3; weak D call: TRBD1 (6 bases). V lost 5 bases and J 2 bases, leaving 17 bases between the germline ends. The CDR3 contains 16 residues. The germline gives CDR1 SGHTA, CDR2 FQGTGA. The CDR3 protein is CASSRQGSANTDTQYF. As DNA, the CDR3 is TGTGCCAGCAGCCGGCAGGGGTCCGCCAACACAGATACGCAGTATTTT.

In this sample, this clone turned up a few times. Here the CDR3 reads CASSQGHPGIQYF. In DNA, the CDR3 is TGCGCCAGCAGCCAAGGCCACCCAGGCATTCAGTACTTC. J is TRBJ2-4 and V is TRBV4-3; D gene uncertain. V was pared by 1 base and J by 9 bases, with 10 bases between. The CDR3 has 13 amino acids. CDR1 is LGHNA and CDR2 is YSLEER in the germline V gene.

The V call is TRBV29-1, the J call TRBJ2-6; possibly TRBD2 for D (7 bases). The V gene's germline CDR1 is SQVTM and CDR2 ANQGSEA. V was pared by 3 bases and J by 3 bases, with 9 bases between. The CDR3 length is 14 residues. The CDR3 is CSVDGGLGANVLTF. The CDR3 DNA follows: TGCAGCGTTGACGGGGGGCTTGGGGCCAACGTCCTGACTTTC. Combining the CDR3 with reference TRBV29-1 and TRBJ2-6 gives the whole variable domain SAVISQKPSRDICQRGTSLTIQCQVDSQVTMMFWYRQQPGQSLTLIATANQGSEATYESGFVIDKFPISRPNLTFSTLTVSNMSPEDSSIYLCSVDGGLGANVLTFGAGSRLTVL.

The V and J genes are TRBV9 and TRBJ1-2; possible D gene TRBD1, 5 bases. The germline V gene has CDR1 SGDLS and CDR2 YYNGEE. The V end was cut by 1 base, the J end by 3 bases, with 10 bases between. The CDR3 sequence is 14 residues long. The DNA of the CDR3 is TGTGCCAGCAGCGTAAACGGAGGGGACTATGGCTACACCTTC. Amino acid sequence: CASSVNGGDYGYTF.

This clone was observed a few times. The V and J genes are TRBV30 and TRBJ1-5; D ambiguous. Germline CDR1 reads GTSNPN; CDR2 reads SVGIG (reference sequence). The length of the CDR3 is 13 residues. With 1 base removed from V and 8 bases from J, the gap between germline ends came to 12 bases. This chain's CDR3 is CAWSGQAGKPQHF. The CDR3 DNA reads as TGTGCCTGGAGTGGGCAGGCCGGGAAGCCCCAGCATTTT.

A few counts support this clone. The chain employs TRBV7-2 and TRBJ1-1; 8 bases fit TRBD1. The CDR3 contains 13 residues. V dropped 4 bases and J dropped 5; count of bases not matched to a gene: 3. Germline V gene lookup returns CDR1 SGHTA and CDR2 FQGNSA. The CDR3 protein is CASSSRGQTEAFF. The CDR3 nucleotides are TGTGCCAGCAGCTCCAGGGGGCAGACTGAAGCTTTCTTT. The complete variable domain, with remaining parts taken from reference TRBV7-2 and TRBJ1-1, reads GAGVSQSPSNKVTEKGKDVELRCDPISGHTALYWYRQSLGQGLEFLIYFQGNSAPDKSGLPSDRFSAERTGGSVSTLTIQRTQQEDSAVYLCASSSRGQTEAFFGQGTRLTVV.

This clone was seen once. This sequence joins TRBV7-2 and TRBJ2-4, with D maybe TRBD1 (5 bases). Germline V lookup: CDR1 SGHTA, CDR2 FQGNSA. This CDR3 spans 16 amino acids. V was trimmed by 1 base and J by 7 bases, leaving 17 bases between them. CDR3 region: CASSLVVGAGPNIQYF. CDR3 coding DNA: TGTGCCAGCAGCTTAGTCGTTGGGGCAGGGCCCAACATTCAGTACTTC. The full variable domain, rest sourced from reference TRBV7-2 and TRBJ2-4, is GAGVSQSPSNKVTEKGKDVELRCDPISGHTALYWYRQSLGQGLEFLIYFQGNSAPDKSGLPSDRFSAERTGGSVSTLTIQRTQQEDSAVYLCASSLVVGAGPNIQYFGAGTRLSVL.

The chain combines TRBV7-2 with TRBJ1-1; no clear D. The CDR3 totals 13 residues. The germline CDR1 and CDR2 sequences are SGHTA and FQGNSA. Trimming pared 4 bases from V and 0 bases from J, leaving 6 bases between. CDR3 residues: CASSYVMNTEAFF. The CDR3 DNA reads TGTGCCAGCAGCTACGTAATGAACACTGAAGCTTTCTTT.

The chain joins TRBV2 to TRBJ2-1; D ambiguous. Trimming stripped 0 bases from V and 4 bases from J, with 7 bases between. The CDR3 has 14 amino acids. CDR1 and CDR2 (germline): SNHLY, FYNNEI. The CDR3 here is CASSEASLYNEQFF. The CDR3 DNA reads as TGTGCCAGCAGTGAAGCGTCGCTATACAATGAGCAGTTCTTC.

The chain employs TRBV10-3 and TRBJ2-5; perhaps TRBD2 as D (7 bases). The CDR3 is 15 residues long. V lost 6 bases and J 3 bases, leaving 17 bases between the germline ends. From germline, CDR1 is ENHRY and CDR2 SYGVKD. The CDR3 sequence is CAIRGRGDTEETQYF. CDR3 nucleotides: TGTGCCATCAGGGGTCGGGGGGACACCGAAGAGACCCAGTACTTC.

This clone has a handful of counts. The chain links TRBV5-4 to TRBJ2-7, with 8 bases identical to TRBD1. Germline trimming cut 0 bases from V and 6 bases from J; bases unmatched to any gene: 8. The CDR3 sequence is 15 residues long. CDR1 and CDR2 from the germline V gene are SGHNT and YYREEE (reference sequence). The CDR3 is CASSLGRTGPLEQYF. DNA of the CDR3: TGTGCCAGCAGCTTGGGAAGGACAGGGCCCCTCGAGCAGTACTTC. Filled out from reference TRBV5-4 and TRBJ2-7, the complete variable domain reads ETGVTQSPTHLIKTRGQQVTLRCSSQSGHNTVSWYQQALGQGPQFIFQYYREEENGRGNFPPRFSGLQFPNYSSELNVNALELDDSALYLCASSLGRTGPLEQYFGPGTRLTVT.

In this sample, this clone turned up a few times. This sequence joins TRBV5-6 and TRBJ2-1; 7 bases match TRBD1. This CDR3 is 16 amino acids long. V was pared by 3 bases and J by 1 base, with 7 bases of the junction left unmatched. From germline, CDR1 is SGHDT and CDR2 YYEEEE. CDR3 region: CASSSDRVWSYNEQFF. The DNA for the CDR3 is TGTGCCAGCAGCTCCGACAGGGTTTGGTCCTACAATGAGCAGTTCTTC.

This chain links TRBV4-1 with TRBJ2-4, with 14 bases lining up with TRBD2. CDR1 and CDR2 (germline): MGHRA, YSYEKL. This CDR3 is 22 amino acids long. Trimming removed 0 bases from V and 0 bases from J; junction bases left unmatched: 13. CDR3 protein: CASSQDQIIGLAGGSAKNIQYF. The CDR3 nucleotides read TGCGCCAGCAGCCAAGATCAAATCATCGGACTAGCGGGAGGTTCAGCCAAAAACATTCAGTACTTC.

The V and J genes are TRBV5-1 and TRBJ2-1; TRBD2 aligns across 10 bases. The CDR3 is 16 amino acids. Germline V gives CDR1 SGHRS, CDR2 YFSETQ. J was trimmed by 6 bases and V by 4 bases; bases with no gene match: 10. CDR3 in amino acids: CASSSTGTSALNEQFF. In DNA, the CDR3 is TGCGCCAGCAGCAGCACCGGGACTAGCGCACTCAATGAGCAGTTCTTC.

The gene calls are TRBV13 and TRBJ1-2; the match to TRBD1 covers 8 bases. The V segment lost 5 bases and the J segment 4 bases; nucleotides outside the gene matches: 9. Germline values: CDR1 PRHDT, CDR2 FYEKMQ (reference sequence). CDR3 length: 15 amino acids. CDR3 in DNA: TGTGCCAGCAGCCCCCGGACAGGGAATTCCTATGGCTACACCTTC. Amino acids: CASSPRTGNSYGYTF.

This clone was recorded a few times. The chain carries TRBV29-1 and TRBJ2-3, with 8 bases matching TRBD1. The CDR3 has 13 amino acids. CDR1 SQVTM and CDR2 ANQGSEA come from the germline V gene. Unmatched junction bases numbered 2, after V lost 5 bases and J lost 1 base. CDR3 nucleotide sequence: TGCAGCGTTTTGACAGGGGGCACAGATACGCAGTATTTT. Residues: CSVLTGGTDTQYF.

V usage is TRBV4-2 and J usage is TRBJ1-3; D uncertain. V lost 4 bases to trimming and J lost 4 bases, with 8 bases between them. CDR1 LGHNA and CDR2 YNFKEQ come from the germline V gene. The CDR3 consists of 13 residues. CDR3 protein: CASSPGGGNTIYF. The CDR3, as DNA: TGTGCCAGCAGCCCCGGCGGCGGAAACACCATATATTTT.

The chain is built from TRBV5-4 and TRBJ2-2; unclear D gene. The germline gives CDR1 SGHNT, CDR2 YYREEE (reference sequence). The CDR3 extends over 14 amino acids. V was trimmed by 4 bases and J by 4 bases, leaving 11 bases between them. The CDR3 here is CASSPETLTGELFF. In DNA, the CDR3 is TGTGCCAGCAGCCCAGAGACACTCACCGGGGAGCTGTTTTTT.

This clone came up a few times. This chain links TRBV7-2 with TRBJ2-3, with D possibly being TRBD2 (6 bases). CDR3 length: 14 amino acids. Germline CDR1 SGHTA, CDR2 FQGNSA. V was cut by 4 bases and J by 2 bases, with 10 bases left in between. The CDR3: CASSYRGATDTQYF. In DNA, the CDR3 is TGTGCCAGCAGCTACCGCGGGGCCACAGATACGCAGTATTTT.

This chain uses TRBV27 with TRBJ1-1, with D tentatively TRBD1 (5 bases). Per the germline V gene, CDR1 is MNHEY and CDR2 is SMNVEV (reference sequence). CDR3 size: 15 residues. V lost 4 bases, J lost 5 bases, and 17 bases lay in between. The CDR3 DNA follows: TGTGCCAGCAGTTCCTTGGCAGGGAGGTCTACTGAAGCTTTCTTT. Translation gives CASSSLAGRSTEAFF.